Following are 25 T cell receptor beta chains from one sample sequenced in a study of OX40 agonist ivuxolimab in advanced cancers. Sequencing was performed with immunoSEQ multiplex PCR; in TCRdb, only in-frame clones are kept and a portion is missing. The table records approximately 20,000 clones, approximately 80% of them present only once. The sample in question was CD4+ or CD8+ T cells sorted from blood, obtained in a trial of the OX40 agonist ivuxolimab. Receptor source: an adult with an advanced solid tumor such as melanoma, head and neck, liver or kidney cancer.

This chain connects TRBV5-6 to TRBJ2-4; a weak D match, TRBD2 (6 bases). In germline, CDR1 is SGHDT, CDR2 YYEEEE. Trimming cost V 4 bases and J 0 bases, with 11 bases left between them. The length of the CDR3 is 15 residues. CDR3 DNA: TGTGCCAGCAGCCCTACGCGGGGAGCCAAAAACATTCAGTACTTC. Its protein is CASSPTRGAKNIQYF.

The V gene is TRBV29-1, the J gene TRBJ2-1; TRBD2 matches at 10 bases. Germline CDR1 SQVTM, CDR2 ANQGSEA. J lost 4 bases, V lost 4 bases, and 10 bases had no gene match. The CDR3 totals 16 residues. The CDR3 is CSVVPKGLARYNEQFF. The DNA for the CDR3 is TGCAGCGTTGTGCCTAAGGGACTAGCGAGATACAATGAGCAGTTCTTC.

The chain recombines TRBV28 with TRBJ1-5; D is unresolved. The V end was cut by 6 bases, the J end by 2 bases, with 8 bases between. CDR3 size: 13 residues. CDR1 is MDHEN, CDR2 SYDVKM, per germline. CDR3 DNA: TGTGCCAGCAGCACTGATGGCAATCAGCCCCAGCATTTT. It encodes CASSTDGNQPQHF. The full variable domain, completed using reference TRBV28 and TRBJ1-5, is DVKVTQSSRYLVKRTGEKVFLECVQDMDHENMFWYRQDPGLGLRLIYFSYDVKMKEKGDIPEGYSVSREKKERFSLILESASTNQTSMYLCASSTDGNQPQHFGDGTRLSIL.

The chain carries TRBV5-4 and TRBJ1-2, with a possible D match to TRBD1 (5 bases). The CDR3 consists of 13 residues. Trimming took off 4 bases at V and 6 bases at J, with 13 bases between the two ends. Germline CDR1 SGHNT, CDR2 YYREEE (reference sequence). In DNA form, the CDR3 reads TGTGCCAGCAGCGCTGACAGCCCTGATGGCTACACCTTC. This gives the protein CASSADSPDGYTF.

The J gene is TRBJ2-7, the V gene TRBV7-8; 7 positions agree with TRBD1. Losses at the gene ends were 3 bases for V and 4 bases for J; bases not matched to a gene: 12. The CDR3 sequence is 16 residues long. Germline V gives CDR1 SGHVS, CDR2 FQNEAQ. CDR3 coding DNA: TGTGCCAGCAGCTTCTCCAGGACAGGTGGCTATTACGAGCAGTACTTC. Translating it yields CASSFSRTGGYYEQYF.

CDR3 coding DNA: TGTGCCTCAAAGTCCGGGGAATCCTACGAGCAGTACTTC. Amino acids: CASKSGESYEQYF. V and J are TRBV19 and TRBJ2-7; D is possibly TRBD2 (5 bases). The CDR3 is 13 amino acids. The germline gives CDR1 LNHDA, CDR2 SQIVND (reference sequence). Deletions cut 11 bases from V and 1 base from J, with 15 bases between.

This chain joins TRBV2 and TRBJ2-5; D may be TRBD2 (5 bases). The germline CDR1 and CDR2 sequences are SNHLY and FYNNEI. This CDR3 spans 14 amino acids. The V and J ends lost 7 bases and 0 bases respectively, with 12 bases between them. CDR3 residues: CASKRAPYQETQYF. Here the CDR3 DNA reads TGTGCCAGCAAGAGGGCCCCGTACCAAGAGACCCAGTACTTC.

The chain joins TRBV21-1 to TRBJ1-2; TRBD1 is the table's D call and was not checked against the DNA. TRBV21-1 is an annotated pseudogene. The CDR3 loop spans 16 amino acids. The CDR3 nucleotides are TGTGCCAGCAGCCAAGTAGGAACAGGGAAGGGTTATGGCTACACCTTC. It codes for CASSQVGTGKGYGYTF.

This chain connects TRBV7-9 to TRBJ2-3; D unresolved. CDR3 size: 10 residues. Germline CDR1 SEHNR, CDR2 FQNEAQ (reference sequence). Between the trimmed V and J ends, which lost 8 bases and 3 bases, there was a span of 3 bases. The CDR3 loop reads CASVTDTQYF. The CDR3 DNA reads TGTGCCAGCGTTACAGATACGCAGTATTTT.

This chain connects TRBV6-6 to TRBJ1-2; no firm D call. Germline lookup yields CDR1 MNHNY and CDR2 SVGAGI (reference sequence). Trimming cost V 3 bases and J 3 bases, with 8 bases left between them. This CDR3 spans 13 amino acids. The CDR3 DNA follows: TGTGCCAGCAGTTATGCTGGGGACTATGGCTACACCTTC. Protein sequence: CASSYAGDYGYTF.

This clone has more than one count but fewer than ten. The V and J genes are TRBV30 and TRBJ2-5, with 8 bases matching TRBD1. CDR3 length equals 14 residues. V trimming: 2 bases; J trimming: 5 bases; junction bases outside the gene matches: 7. Germline V gives CDR1 GTSNPN, CDR2 SVGIG (reference sequence). The CDR3: CAWSWTGRWETQYF. The CDR3 bases are TGTGCCTGGAGTTGGACAGGGCGCTGGGAGACCCAGTACTTC.

The chain has TRBV5-4 and TRBJ1-1; perhaps TRBD1 as D (5 bases). Trimming took 5 bases from V and 1 from J, leaving 12 bases between them. From germline, CDR1 is SGHNT and CDR2 YYREEE (reference sequence). This CDR3 comprises 14 residues. The CDR3 reads CASSPLGTNTEAFF. As DNA, the CDR3 is TGTGCCAGCAGTCCTTTGGGGACGAACACTGAAGCTTTCTTT.

The rearrangement links TRBV7-8 to TRBJ1-3; 7 nucleotides align to TRBD1. With 3 bases clipped from V and 1 base from J, the junction kept 15 bases outside the gene matches. CDR1 and CDR2 (germline): SGHVS, FQNEAQ. The CDR3 totals 19 residues. CDR3 nucleotide sequence: TGTGCCAGCAGCTTTAGTAACCGGGACAGTATATGGTCTGGAAACACCATATATTTT. It specifies CASSFSNRDSIWSGNTIYF.

J is TRBJ2-2 and V is TRBV4-3; D unresolved. V lost 3 bases and J lost 6, with 8 bases in between. Germline CDR1 LGHNA, CDR2 YSLEER. The CDR3 runs to 13 residues. The CDR3 DNA sequence: TGCGCCAGCAGCCAGACCGGCTCCGGGGAGCTGTTTTTT. It is translated as CASSQTGSGELFF.

The rearrangement joins TRBV19 to TRBJ1-5; 10 bases map to TRBD1. The J segment lost 6 bases and the V segment lost 5 bases, leaving 10 bases of the junction unmatched. Germline loops: CDR1 LNHDA, CDR2 SQIVND (reference sequence). The CDR3 extends over 16 amino acids. CDR3 residues: CASSLMTGGEGQPQHF. CDR3 nucleotide sequence: TGTGCCAGTAGTTTAATGACAGGGGGCGAGGGTCAGCCCCAGCATTTT.

The chain is built from TRBV2 and TRBJ1-5; D not resolved. The V gene lost 9 bases and the J gene lost 4 bases, with 19 bases spanning the gap. Germline V gene sequence: CDR1 SNHLY, CDR2 FYNNEI. This CDR3 is built from 15 residues. CDR3 sequence (DNA): TGTGCCAGTAACCAGAGGGAATTGGTTAATCAGCCCCAGCATTTT. Amino acids: CASNQRELVNQPQHF.

The CDR3 region has the DNA TGTGCCAGCGCTAAAAGTTACAATGAGCAGTTCTTC. This codes for CASAKSYNEQFF. The chain recombines TRBV5-8 with TRBJ2-1; D is unclear. Trimming took 7 bases from V and 4 from J, leaving 9 bases between them. This CDR3 is 12 amino acids long. The V gene's germline CDR1 is SGHTS and CDR2 YDEGEE.

The gene calls are TRBV28 and TRBJ1-2, with 11 nucleotides matching TRBD1. Per germline, CDR1 MDHEN and CDR2 SYDVKM. V lost 5 bases to trimming and J lost 4 bases; unmatched junction nucleotides: 9. This CDR3 is built from 16 residues. This CDR3 reads CASSMVRTGGIYGYTF. Written as DNA, the CDR3 is TGTGCCAGCAGTATGGTTCGGACAGGGGGCATCTATGGCTACACCTTC.

The chain employs TRBV29-1 and TRBJ2-1; D not certain. CDR3 length equals 13 residues. From germline, CDR1 is SQVTM and CDR2 ANQGSEA. V shed 6 bases and J shed 0 bases, with 9 bases lying between them. In nucleotides, the CDR3 is TGCAGCGTCCCCTGGAGCTCCTACAATGAGCAGTTCTTC. This translates into CSVPWSSYNEQFF.

Only one count was recorded for this clone. The CDR3, as DNA: TGCGCCAGCAGGGAGGATGCAGGTGGCTCCTACGAGCAGTACTTC. This translates into CASREDAGGSYEQYF. The rearrangement joins TRBV10-2 to TRBJ2-7, with a weak D call TRBD2 (5 bases). Germline V gene data show CDR1 as WSHSY and CDR2 as SAAADI. This CDR3 spans 15 amino acids. V dropped 6 bases and J dropped 0 bases, with 15 bases sitting between them.

Only one count was recorded for this clone. V usage is TRBV7-3 and J usage is TRBJ2-3, with unresolved D. V lost 1 base and J 5 bases, leaving 7 bases between the germline ends. This CDR3 region has 13 residues. Per the germline V gene, CDR1 is SGHTA and CDR2 is FQGTGA. The CDR3 nucleotides are TGTGCCAGCAGCTTAATTTTTCTAGATACGCAGTATTTT. As protein: CASSLIFLDTQYF.

This sequence joins TRBV6-5 and TRBJ2-7, with 10 bases fitting TRBD1. V shed 1 base, J shed 5 bases, and the junction held 8 bases outside the gene matches. The V gene's germline CDR1 is MNHEY and CDR2 SVGAGI. The CDR3 length is 16 residues. DNA of the CDR3: TGTGCCAGCAGTTACTTCGCGACAGGGGGCTACGACGAGCAGTACTTC. Amino acids: CASSYFATGGYDEQYF.

The chain combines TRBV27 with TRBJ2-5; 7 nucleotides line up with TRBD2. The CDR3 loop spans 15 amino acids. CDR1 is MNHEY, CDR2 SMNVEV, per germline (reference sequence). V was clipped by 5 bases and J by 5 bases; unmatched bases: 11. The CDR3 coding sequence is TGTGCCAGCAGTACCCAAATGGGAGGGTGGGAGACCCAGTACTTC. This codes for CASSTQMGGWETQYF.

The CDR3 reads CASSEGGAAYEQYF. The CDR3 nucleotides read TGTGCCAGCAGTGAAGGCGGGGCCGCCTACGAGCAGTACTTC. This rearrangement joins TRBV2 to TRBJ2-5; D is possibly TRBD2 (6 bases). The DNA matches TRBJ2-7 better at its end, which makes the J call doubtful. The germline V gene encodes CDR1 SNHLY and CDR2 FYNNEI. The length of the CDR3 is 14 residues.

V usage is TRBV7-9 and J usage is TRBJ2-7; 8 bases match TRBD2. Germline V gives CDR1 SEHNR, CDR2 FQNEAQ (reference sequence). The CDR3 is 15 amino acids. Trimming at V came to 7 bases and at J to 4 bases, leaving 12 bases not matched to a gene. The CDR3 region is CASNPAGGSGYEQYF. The CDR3 region has the DNA TGTGCCAGCAACCCGGCGGGAGGATCTGGATACGAGCAGTACTTC.